The clone carrying this TCR beta chain was detected a few times. Its antigen is undetermined. These data are taken from a study of T-cell reconstitution after alpha-beta-depleted transplantation in children. Overall study findings and caveats: Reportedly, alpha-beta T cells present about two months post-transplant originated from several hundred expanded clones of graft origin. Recipient T cells and thymic progenitors that survived gave rise to the high TCRbeta diversity observed at day 60 in some patients. T-cell counts and diversity at one year post-transplant came mainly from newly produced T cells.

This CDR3 spans 16 amino acids. V gave up 5 bases and J gave up 0 bases, with 13 bases separating them. Preparation of the TCRbeta library used unique molecular identifiers. TCRdb fed the PCR reads into MiXCR, producing one record per CDR3 protein. This sample carries approximately 800,000 distinct CDR3 sequences, roughly 16% of them seen once, and the ten largest clones take 5%. The sequencing here drew on PBMCs, mostly from graft donor cells, taken 360 days after TCRalphabeta/CD19-depleted stem cell transplant. V is TRBV12-3 or TRBV12-4 and J is TRBJ1-4, with D unclear. This clonotype originated in a male patient younger than 18 who had a stem cell transplant for acute lymphoblastic leukemia, so the T cells may come from the graft donor. CDR3 nucleotide sequence: TGTGCCAGCAGTCGGTACTCCGGGACAACTAATGAAAAACTGTTTTTT. Translation: CASSRYSGTTNEKLFF.